The clone carrying this T cell receptor beta chain appeared once. As originally analysed: Estimation of nucleated cell counts was performed using reference gene primer amplification. Sequenced by immunoSEQ multiplex PCR; TCRdb stores in-frame clones only, minus some. V and J calls and clone size are copied from that table; D and trimming were computed from the DNA. This table has 90,000 to 100,000 clones, around nine tenths appearing once. These data originate in a study of blood T cell repertoires in COVID-19. Study as a whole: T cells, B-cell-depleted T cells, or PBMCs supplied cDNA or gDNA.

CDR1 is SGHRS and CDR2 is YFSETQ in the germline V gene. Trimming removed 5 bases from V and 5 bases from J; junction bases left unmatched: 2. There are 12 residues in the CDR3. The chain combines TRBV5-1 with TRBJ2-5; 8 bases map to TRBD1. The TCR comes from a woman aged 55-70 years with COVID-19, enrolled during active disease. Material for sequencing was peripheral blood. In DNA form, the CDR3 reads TGCGCCAGCAGAAACAGGGGGGAGACCCAGTACTTC. It encodes CASRNRGETQYF.